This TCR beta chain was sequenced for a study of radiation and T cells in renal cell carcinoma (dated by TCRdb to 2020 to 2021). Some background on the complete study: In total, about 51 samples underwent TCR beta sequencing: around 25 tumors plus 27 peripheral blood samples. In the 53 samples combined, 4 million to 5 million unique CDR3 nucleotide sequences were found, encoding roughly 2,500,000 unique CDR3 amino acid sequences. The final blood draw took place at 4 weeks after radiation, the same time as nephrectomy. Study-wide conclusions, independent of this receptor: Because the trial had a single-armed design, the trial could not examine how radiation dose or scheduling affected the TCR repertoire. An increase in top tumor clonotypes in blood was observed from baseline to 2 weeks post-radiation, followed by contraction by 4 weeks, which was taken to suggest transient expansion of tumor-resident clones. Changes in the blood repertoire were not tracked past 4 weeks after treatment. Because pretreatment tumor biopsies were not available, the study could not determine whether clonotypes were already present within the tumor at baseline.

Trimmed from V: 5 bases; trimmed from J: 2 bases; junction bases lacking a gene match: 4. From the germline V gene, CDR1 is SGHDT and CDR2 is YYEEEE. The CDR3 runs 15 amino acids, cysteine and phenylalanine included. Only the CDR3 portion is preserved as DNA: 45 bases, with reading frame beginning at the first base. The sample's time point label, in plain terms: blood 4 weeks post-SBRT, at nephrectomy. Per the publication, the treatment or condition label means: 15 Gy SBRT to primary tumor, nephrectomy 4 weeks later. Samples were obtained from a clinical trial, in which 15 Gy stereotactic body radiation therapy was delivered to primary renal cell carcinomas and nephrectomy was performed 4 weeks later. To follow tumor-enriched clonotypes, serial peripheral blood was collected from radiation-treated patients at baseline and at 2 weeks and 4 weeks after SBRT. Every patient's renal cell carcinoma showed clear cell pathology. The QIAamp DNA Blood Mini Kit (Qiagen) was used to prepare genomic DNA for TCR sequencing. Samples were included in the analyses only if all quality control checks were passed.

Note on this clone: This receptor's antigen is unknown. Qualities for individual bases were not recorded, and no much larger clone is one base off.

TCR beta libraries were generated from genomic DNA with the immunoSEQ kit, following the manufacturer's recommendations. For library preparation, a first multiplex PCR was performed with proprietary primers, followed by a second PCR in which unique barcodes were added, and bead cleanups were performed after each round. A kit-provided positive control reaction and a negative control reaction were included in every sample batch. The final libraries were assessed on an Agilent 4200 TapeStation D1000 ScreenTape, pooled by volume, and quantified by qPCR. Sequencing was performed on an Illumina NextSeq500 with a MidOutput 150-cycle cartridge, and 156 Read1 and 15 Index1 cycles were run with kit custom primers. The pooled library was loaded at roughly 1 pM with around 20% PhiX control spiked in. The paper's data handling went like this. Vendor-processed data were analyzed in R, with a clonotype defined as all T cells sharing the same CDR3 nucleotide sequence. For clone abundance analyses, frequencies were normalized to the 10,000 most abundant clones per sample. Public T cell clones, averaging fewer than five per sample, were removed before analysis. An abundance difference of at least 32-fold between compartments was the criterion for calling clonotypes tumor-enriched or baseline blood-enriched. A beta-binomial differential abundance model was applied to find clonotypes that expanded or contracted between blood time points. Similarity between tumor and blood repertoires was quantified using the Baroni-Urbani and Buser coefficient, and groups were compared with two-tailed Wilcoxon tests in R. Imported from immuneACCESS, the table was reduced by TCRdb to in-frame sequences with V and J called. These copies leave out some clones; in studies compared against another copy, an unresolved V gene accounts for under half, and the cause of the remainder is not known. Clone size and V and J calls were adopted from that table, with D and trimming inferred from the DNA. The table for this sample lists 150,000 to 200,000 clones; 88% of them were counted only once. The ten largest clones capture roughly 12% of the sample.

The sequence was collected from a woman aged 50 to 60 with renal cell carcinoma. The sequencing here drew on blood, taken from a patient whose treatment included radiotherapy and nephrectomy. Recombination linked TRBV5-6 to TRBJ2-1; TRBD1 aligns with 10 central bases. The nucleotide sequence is TGTGCCAGCAGAGAGACAGGGGGCGCCTACAATGAGCAGTTCTTC. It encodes CASRETGGAYNEQFF. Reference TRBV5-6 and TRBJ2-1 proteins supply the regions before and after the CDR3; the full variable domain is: DAGVTQSPTHLIKTRGQQVTLRCSPKSGHDTVSWYQQALGQGPQFIFQYYEEEERQRGNFPDRFSGHQFPNYSSELNVNALLLGDSALYLCASRETGGAYNEQFFGPGTRLTVL.